A single sample gave rise to the 8 T cell receptor beta chains below, sequenced in a study of control samples from healthy donors and cancer patients (dated by TCRdb to about 2020). The library was obtained by the immunoSEQ multiplex PCR assay. What TCRdb holds here is the immuneACCESS table cut down to in-frame rearrangements. Part of the clones is not present; checked against another copy, under half of the missing clones reflect an unresolved V gene, and the others are unexplained. Present in this sample are 230,000 or so clones, just under 95% of which were seen just once. In total, the top ten clones hold about 1.6% of the sample. What was sequenced was blood. The receptors were sampled from a man over 45 in good health.

Concerning this clone itself: A read error may produce the germline difference seen at one junction end. This chain connects TRBV7-7 to TRBJ2-2; a weak D match, TRBD2 (6 bases). There are 14 residues in the CDR3. Germline CDR1 and CDR2: SSHAT and FNYEAQ (reference sequence). CDR3 protein: CASSPGTGTGELFF. The CDR3 nucleotides are TGTGCTAGCAGCCCAGGGACTGGCACCGGGGAGCTGTTTTTT.

The chain carries TRBV12-3 or TRBV12-4 and TRBJ2-1; D call uncertain. The V gene lost 5 bases and the J gene lost 6 bases, with 8 bases spanning the gap. The CDR3 spans 12 residues. CDR3 residues: CASSVFSNEQFF. In DNA, the CDR3 is TGTGCCAGCAGTGTCTTTTCCAATGAGCAGTTCTTC.

This chain joins TRBV7-6 and TRBJ1-6; D call uncertain. The V gene lost 5 bases and the J gene lost 0 bases, with 5 bases spanning the gap. Per the germline V gene, CDR1 is SGHVS and CDR2 is FNYEAQ. The CDR3 is made up of 14 amino acids. The CDR3 sequence: CASSQSSYNSPLHF. The CDR3 DNA follows: TGTGCCAGCAGCCAGAGCTCCTATAATTCACCCCTCCACTTT.

The table lists this clone with a few counts. The J gene is TRBJ2-7, the V gene TRBV7-2; D unclear. The CDR3 loop spans 12 amino acids. The V gene's germline CDR1 is SGHTA and CDR2 FQGNSA. Deletions cut 2 bases from V and 5 bases from J, with 7 bases between. The CDR3 here is CASSLIPHEQYF. Written as DNA, the CDR3 is TGTGCCAGCAGCTTAATTCCCCACGAGCAGTACTTC.

This clone was recorded only once. This chain joins TRBV10-1 and TRBJ2-1; D perhaps matches TRBD2 (7 bases). The V gene lost 1 base and the J gene lost 3 bases, with 13 bases spanning the gap. Germline-derived CDR1 and CDR2 are WNHNN and SYGVQD (reference sequence). The CDR3 contains 16 residues. The CDR3 DNA is TGCGCCAGCAGTGAGTTCTTAGGGGGGGTCTACAATGAGCAGTTCTTC. Residues: CASSEFLGGVYNEQFF.

The chain recombines TRBV24-1 with TRBJ2-1; a weak D match, TRBD1 (6 bases). Germline V gene lookup returns CDR1 KGHDR and CDR2 SFDVKD. The CDR3 is 15 residues long. The ends were cut back, 3 bases at V and 9 bases at J, with 17 bases in the middle. The CDR3 DNA is TGTGCCACCAGTGATATGACAGGCGGTACGGGTGAGCAGTTCTTC. Amino acid sequence: CATSDMTGGTGEQFF.

This chain joins TRBV27 and TRBJ2-1, with 11 bases aligning to TRBD1. The germline CDR1 and CDR2 sequences are MNHEY and SMNVEV (reference sequence). This CDR3 comprises 14 residues. J was trimmed by 4 bases and V by 8 bases; bases with no gene match: 4. The DNA of the CDR3 is TGTGCCAGCGGTCGGGACAGGGGGTACAATGAGCAGTTCTTC. Translated: CASGRDRGYNEQFF.

The V gene is TRBV6-5, the J gene TRBJ1-2, with D possibly being TRBD1 (5 bases). CDR3 length: 13 residues. Germline V gene sequence: CDR1 MNHEY, CDR2 SVGAGI. Trimming took off 6 bases at V and 3 bases at J, with 11 bases between the two ends. CDR3 loop: CASSLGTDYGYTF. CDR3 coding DNA: TGTGCCAGCAGCCTAGGGACGGACTATGGCTACACCTTC.